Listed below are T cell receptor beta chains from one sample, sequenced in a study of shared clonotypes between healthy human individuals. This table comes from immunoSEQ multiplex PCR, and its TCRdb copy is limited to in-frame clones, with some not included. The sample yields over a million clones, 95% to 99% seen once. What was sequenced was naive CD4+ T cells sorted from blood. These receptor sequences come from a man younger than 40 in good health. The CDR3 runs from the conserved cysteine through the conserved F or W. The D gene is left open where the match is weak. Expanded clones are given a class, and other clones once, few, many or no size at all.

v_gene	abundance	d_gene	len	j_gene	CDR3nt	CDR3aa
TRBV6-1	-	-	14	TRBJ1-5	TGTGCCAGCAGTGAATCCTTGGGCAATCAGCCCCAGCATTTT	CASSESLGNQPQHF
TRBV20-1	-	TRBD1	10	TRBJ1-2	TGCAGTGCTAGCCGACCCGACAGGGCTTTC	CSASRPDRAF
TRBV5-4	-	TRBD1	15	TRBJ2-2	TGTGCCAGCAGCTTGGAACAGGGGCTCACCGGGGAGCTGTTTTTT	CASSLEQGLTGELFF
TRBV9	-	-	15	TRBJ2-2	TGTGCCAGCAGCGTAGCACAGAGCAACACCGGGGAGCTGTTTTTT	CASSVAQSNTGELFF
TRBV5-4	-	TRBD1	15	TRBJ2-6	TGTGCCAGCAGCTTGACAGGGGCTGGGGCCAACGTCCTGACTTTC	CASSLTGAGANVLTF
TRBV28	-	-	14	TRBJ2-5	TGTGCCAGCAGTCCACCGGGGGCGGGGGAGACCCAGTACTTC	CASSPPGAGETQYF
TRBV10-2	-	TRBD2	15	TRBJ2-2	TGCGCCAGCTTGGGGCTAGCGGGAGTGTCCGGGGAGCTGTTTTTT	CASLGLAGVSGELFF
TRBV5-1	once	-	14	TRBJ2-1	TGCGCCAGCAGCTTGGGGGAGTCCTACAATGAGCAGTTCTTC	CASSLGESYNEQFF
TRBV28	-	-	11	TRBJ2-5	TGTGCCAGCAATGATGGGGAGACCCAGTACTTC	CASNDGETQYF
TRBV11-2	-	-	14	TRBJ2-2	TGTGCCAGCAGCCCCTCTCCGGACACCGGGGAGCTGTTTTTT	CASSPSPDTGELFF
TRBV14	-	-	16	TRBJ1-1	TGTGCCAGCAGCTTATTCTTTGCGGGCGTGAACACTGAAGCTTTCTTT	CASSLFFAGVNTEAFF
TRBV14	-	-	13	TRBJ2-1	TGTGCCAGCAGCCAAGGTCAAGTCGGGGAGCAGTTCTTC	CASSQGQVGEQFF
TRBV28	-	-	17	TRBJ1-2	TGTGCCAGCAGTCTCATCCGTCCAGTACAGGGCCTCTATGGCTACACCTTC	CASSLIRPVQGLYGYTF
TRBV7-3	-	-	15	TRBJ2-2	TGTGCCAGCAGCTTCGGACGGGCGTACACCGGGGAGCTGTTTTTT	CASSFGRAYTGELFF
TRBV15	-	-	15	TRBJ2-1	TGTGCCACCAGCAGAGCGGGGAGCTCCTACAATGAGCAGTTCTTC	CATSRAGSSYNEQFF
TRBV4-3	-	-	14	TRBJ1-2	TGCGCCAGCAGCCAAGATCGGGAGATCTATGGCTACACCTTC	CASSQDREIYGYTF
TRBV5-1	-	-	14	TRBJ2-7	TGCGCCAGCAGCTCACAGGGATCTTCCTACGAGCAGTACTTC	CASSSQGSSYEQYF
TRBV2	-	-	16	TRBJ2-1	TGTGCCAGCAGGATTCTGCTTACAGGGTCCTACAATGAGCAGTTCTTC	CASRILLTGSYNEQFF
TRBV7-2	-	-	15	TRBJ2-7	TGTGCCAGCAGCTTAGGGGCAGGGATATCCTACGAGCAGTACTTC	CASSLGAGISYEQYF
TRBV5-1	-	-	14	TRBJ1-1	TGCGCCAGCTTTTCAGGGGTGGGGAACACTGAAGCTTTCTTT	CASFSGVGNTEAFF
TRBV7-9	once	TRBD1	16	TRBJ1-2	TGTGCCAGCAGCTCCACCGGGACAGGCTGGGGTGATGGCTACACCTTC	CASSSTGTGWGDGYTF
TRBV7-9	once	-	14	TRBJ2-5	TGTGCCAGCAGCTTATTGAGGAGTCAAGAGACCCAGTACTTC	CASSLLRSQETQYF
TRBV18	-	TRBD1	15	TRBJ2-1	TGTGCCAGCTCCCTGGGACAGGGAATGAACAATGAGCAGTTCTTC	CASSLGQGMNNEQFF
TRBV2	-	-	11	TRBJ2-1	TGTGCCAGCACAGGGTCCAGTGAGCAGTTCTTC	CASTGSSEQFF
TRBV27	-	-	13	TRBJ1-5	TGTGCCAGCAAAGGCAACGGCAATCAGCCCCAGCATTTT	CASKGNGNQPQHF
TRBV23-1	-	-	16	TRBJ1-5	TGCGCCAGCGACGTGGGGCTTCGGGAGAGCAATCAGCCCCAGCATTTT	CASDVGLRESNQPQHF
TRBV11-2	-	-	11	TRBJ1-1	TGTGCCAGCAGCTTCAAATCTGAAGCTTTCTTT	CASSFKSEAFF
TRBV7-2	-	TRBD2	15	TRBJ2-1	TGTGCCAGCAGCTTAGATATTAGCGGGAGGGATGAGCAGTTCTTC	CASSLDISGRDEQFF
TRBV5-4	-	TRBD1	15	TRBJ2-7	TGTGCCAGCAGCTTGTGGCAGGACAGGGTTCACGAGCAGTACTTC	CASSLWQDRVHEQYF
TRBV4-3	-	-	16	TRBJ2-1	TGCGCCAGCAGCCCCATGGCCCGGAGCTCCTACAATGAGCAGTTCTTC	CASSPMARSSYNEQFF
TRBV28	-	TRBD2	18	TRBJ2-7	TGTGCCGCCCTCGCCGGTGGGACCATAGCGGGAGGGATCGACGAGCAGTACTTC	CAALAGGTIAGGIDEQYF
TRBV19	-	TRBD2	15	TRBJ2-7	TGTGCCAGTAGTCTGTGGCCTAGCGGGTCCTACGAGCAGTACTTC	CASSLWPSGSYEQYF
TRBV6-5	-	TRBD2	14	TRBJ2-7	TGTGCCAGCAGTTACTCTAGCGGGAGCATCGAGCAGTACTTC	CASSYSSGSIEQYF
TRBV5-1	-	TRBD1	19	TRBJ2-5	TGCGCCAGCAGCTCTATATTTAAGGACAGGTTACGGGGCGAGAATGCCCAGTACTTC	CASSSIFKDRLRGENAQYF
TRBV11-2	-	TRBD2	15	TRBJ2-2	TGTGCCAGCACCCGACTCGCGGGAGGTAACGGGGAGCTGTTTTTT	CASTRLAGGNGELFF
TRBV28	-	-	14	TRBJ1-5	TGTGCCAGCAATCAGCCGGGCGTACTTCAGCCCCAGCATTTT	CASNQPGVLQPQHF
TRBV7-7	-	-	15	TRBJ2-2	TGTGCTAGCAGCTTACACAGGCCGAACACCGGGGAGCTGTTTTTT	CASSLHRPNTGELFF
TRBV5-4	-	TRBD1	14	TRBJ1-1	TGTGCCAGCAGCTTTCGGGACAGGGTTACTGAAGCTTTCTTT	CASSFRDRVTEAFF
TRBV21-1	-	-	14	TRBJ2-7	TGTGCTTTTCTTCAGGGACATACAGCCTACGAGCAGTACTTC	CAFLQGHTAYEQYF
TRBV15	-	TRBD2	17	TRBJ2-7	TGTGCCACCAGCAGCGGACTAGCGGGAGGCCTCTCCTACGAGCAGTACTTC	CATSSGLAGGLSYEQYF
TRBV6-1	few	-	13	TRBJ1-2	TGTGCCAGCAGCTGGGCGACGGACTATGGCTACACCTTC	CASSWATDYGYTF
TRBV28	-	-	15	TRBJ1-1	TGTGCCAGCAGTTTACCAGCGCCGCTGAACACTGAAGCTTTCTTT	CASSLPAPLNTEAFF
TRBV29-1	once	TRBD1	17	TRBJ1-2	TGCAGCGTTCCGGGGATGACAGGGGGCATTTTAAGCTATGGCTACACCTTC	CSVPGMTGGILSYGYTF
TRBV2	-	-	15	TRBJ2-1	TGTGCCACCGCGGTAGAGCGAAGCTCCTACAATGAGCAGTTCTTC	CATAVERSSYNEQFF
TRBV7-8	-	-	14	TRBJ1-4	TGTGCCAGCAGCTTTAGACAGTATAATGAAAAACTGTTTTTT	CASSFRQYNEKLFF
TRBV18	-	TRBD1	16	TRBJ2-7	TGTGCCAGCTCACCACCTGGGACAGGGGGACTCTACGAGCAGTACTTC	CASSPPGTGGLYEQYF
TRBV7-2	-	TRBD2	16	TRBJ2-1	TGTGCCAGCAGCTTAATGGGACTAGCGGGAGCGATTGAGCAGTTCTTC	CASSLMGLAGAIEQFF
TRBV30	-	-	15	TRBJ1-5	TGTGCCTGGAGCCCCGGGACCCAACCTCTTGGGCCCCAGCATTTT	CAWSPGTQPLGPQHF
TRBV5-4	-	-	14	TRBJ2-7	TGTGCCAGCAGCTTGGCGCCCCCCAAGGGCGAGCAGTACTTC	CASSLAPPKGEQYF
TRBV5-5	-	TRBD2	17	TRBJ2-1	TGTGCCAGCAGCCTAGGGACTAGCGGGAGGAGGGGGAATGAGCAGTTCTTC	CASSLGTSGRRGNEQFF
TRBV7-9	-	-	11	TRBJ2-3	TGTGCCGGGGGCAGCACAGATACGCAGTATTTT	CAGGSTDTQYF
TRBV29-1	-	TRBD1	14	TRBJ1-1	TGCAGCGTTGGCCGGACAGGGGTTAGCACTGAAGCTTTCTTT	CSVGRTGVSTEAFF
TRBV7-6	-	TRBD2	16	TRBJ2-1	TGTGCCAGCAGTGGACTAGCGGGAGCAAGCTACAATGAGCAGTTCTTC	CASSGLAGASYNEQFF
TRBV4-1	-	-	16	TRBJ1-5	TGCGCCAGCAGCCAAGATCGAGGGGCAAACAATCAGCCCCAGCATTTT	CASSQDRGANNQPQHF